This T cell receptor (beta chain) comes out of a study of beta chain features in type 1 diabetes. Study context: The patient and healthy donor groups were comparable for age, gender and cell yields.

This clone was counted only a few times. Its specificity is unknown. Isolated RNA was reverse transcribed in full, so expressed TCRB transcripts were sequenced. The data were produced by immunoSEQ multiplex PCR, yet TCRdb's version contains in-frame clones alone and is incomplete. Of 330,000 or so clones in the sample, around 12% were seen once. Germline V CDR1 and CDR2: SQVTM, ANQGSEA. V lost 6 bases and J 5 bases, leaving 16 bases between the germline ends. CDR3 length: 14 residues. Findings of the study overall: Any role of HLA type in TCRB rearrangement remained unresolved here. Moderately but significantly shorter TCRB CDR3s were found in Type 1 diabetes patients in all four CD4+ subsets. VDJ junctions from patients with type 1 diabetes contained fewer insertions and more deletions. Within the patient group, naive, central memory and Treg TCRB repertoires appeared more similar to each other than within healthy donors.

The clonotype comes from a woman between 18 and 29 years old with type 1 diabetes. V and J are TRBV29-1 and TRBJ2-2; perhaps TRBD1 as D (7 bases). Input material: naive CD4+ T cells from blood. Here the CDR3 DNA reads TGCAGCGTCAGAGACAGGGAGGATACCGGGGAGCTGTTTTTT. Translation gives CSVRDREDTGELFF.